Listed below are T cell receptor beta chains from one sample, sequenced in a study of blood T cell repertoires in COVID-19. The protocol was immunoSEQ multiplex PCR, while the TCRdb copy is restricted to in-frame clones and leaves out a portion. Of approximately 260,000 clones detected, 85% to 95% appear once; the ten largest clones hold 1.5% to 2%. Sequencing was done on a sample of PBMCs or T cells enriched from blood (not recorded which). These receptors were obtained from a woman under 30 who had recovered from COVID-19. The CDR3 runs from the conserved cysteine through the conserved F or W. The order of the fields is clone size, D gene, J gene, V gene, CDR3 protein, CDR3 DNA. A D gene is named only where the DNA matches it firmly. Not every row has a clone size; where given, it reads once, few, many or a size class.

size: -; D: TRBD1; J: TRBJ1-2; V: TRBV5-1; CDR3: CASSLVQGRRGYTF; DNA: TGCGCCAGCAGCTTAGTACAGGGGCGACGTGGCTACACCTTC
size: -; D: TRBD2; J: TRBJ2-3; V: TRBV7-2; CDR3: CASSLGPAGSTDTQYF; DNA: TGTGCCAGCAGCTTAGGGCCAGCGGGGAGCACAGATACGCAGTATTTT
size: -; D: -; J: TRBJ2-1; V: TRBV11-2; CDR3: CASSEMRGPLSAQFF; DNA: TGTGCCAGCAGTGAAATGCGGGGCCCACTATCGGCGCAGTTCTTC
size: -; D: -; J: TRBJ1-2; V: TRBV3-1/TRBV3-2; CDR3: CASSVQGRYGYTF; DNA: TGTGCCAGCAGCGTCCAGGGGCGCTATGGCTACACCTTC
size: -; D: -; J: TRBJ2-7; V: TRBV27; CDR3: CASRLMTDAREYF; DNA: TGTGCCAGCAGATTGATGACAGACGCTCGGGAGTACTTC
size: -; D: -; J: TRBJ2-7; V: TRBV21-1; CDR3: CASSNCGYEQYF; DNA: TGTGCCAGCAGCAACTGCGGCTACGAGCAGTACTTC
size: -; D: TRBD2; J: TRBJ2-7; V: TRBV20-1; CDR3: CSARPREGQYF; DNA: TGCAGTGCTAGACCGCGGGAGGGGCAGTACTTC
size: few; D: -; J: TRBJ1-1; V: TRBV6-6; CDR3: CASETTGTEAFF; DNA: TGTGCCAGTGAGACAACTGGTACTGAAGCTTTCTTT
size: few; D: -; J: TRBJ1-2; V: TRBV11-2; CDR3: CASSLGQNYGYTF; DNA: TGTGCCAGCAGCTTAGGACAGAACTATGGCTACACCTTC
size: -; D: -; J: TRBJ1-2; V: TRBV4-2; CDR3: CASSQALVPGLKGYTF; DNA: TGTGCCAGCAGCCAAGCGTTAGTCCCCGGGTTAAAGGGCTACACCTTC